This T cell receptor (beta chain) was obtained from a study of regulatory T cells in long-lasting Graves disease. The time point is: persistent/refractory GD, antithyroid drugs over 5 years with positive TRAb. PBMC RNA served as the TCR library source. Arm-PCR with iRepertoire HTBI primers amplified the CDR3 regions for these TCR beta libraries. Using its own MiXCR run on the multiplex PCR reads, TCRdb lists one record per CDR3 protein. This table holds about 430,000 distinct CDR3 sequences, 21% found once. In this sample, this clonotype turned up a few times. Trimming shortened V by 0 bases and J by 6 bases, and 13 bases separated the two germline ends. Per the germline V gene, CDR1 is SGHRS and CDR2 is YFSETQ. The length of the CDR3 is 14 residues.

This chain links TRBV5-1 with TRBJ2-7; a weak D match, TRBD1 (6 bases). The clonotype originates from a female donor with Graves disease. The sample consisted of peripheral blood mononuclear cells (PBMCs), taken when the disease was refractory, from a patient treated with antithyroid drugs. CDR3 amino acids: CASSLDREGGEQYF. CDR3 bases: TGCGCCAGCAGCTTGGACAGGGAAGGGGGCGAGCAGTACTTC.